This entry features one T cell receptor (beta chain) sequence. The CDR3 covers 15 residues. The germline CDR1 and CDR2 sequences are SGHRS and YFSETQ. Between the trimmed V and J ends, which lost 4 bases and 6 bases, there was a span of 16 bases. The record originates from a study of T cells in Graves' hyperthyroidism and ophthalmopathy. Amplification yielded TCR beta CDR3 regions, with RNA transcripts as the source. A set of HTBI primers served as the primers for a first-round RT-PCR of the TCR CDR3. Each CDR3 protein is one row after TCRdb ran MiXCR on the multiplex PCR reads. The sample has some 370,000 distinct CDR3 sequences, around an eighth seen once.

The chain recombines TRBV5-1 with TRBJ2-2; D unclear. Sequencing used blood. The source of this sequence is a man in his fifties or sixties with Graves' ophthalmopathy. The CDR3 DNA is TGCGCCAGCAGCCGTATACCCGAGATTGCCGGGGAGCTGTTTTTT. Translation: CASSRIPEIAGELFF. Full variable domain (rest looked up from reference TRBV5-1 and TRBJ2-2): KAGVTQTPRYLIKTRGQQVTLSCSPISGHRSVSWYQQTPGQGLQFLFEYFSETQRNKGNFPGRFSGRQFSNSRSEMNVSTLELGDSALYLCASSRIPEIAGELFFGEGSRLTVL.